This T cell receptor (beta chain) appears in the sequencing data of a study of OX40 agonist ivuxolimab in advanced cancers. Some background on the complete study: Ivuxolimab was a fully human IgG2 agonistic monoclonal antibody targeting the costimulatory receptor OX40 (CD134). The paper describes the monotherapy dose-escalation part (N of about 55 patients) of the phase I trial of ivuxolimab. The purpose of peripheral TCRbeta sequencing was to test whether ivuxolimab changed TCR sequence diversity and led to clonal T-cell expansion. Partial responses were achieved by three dose-escalation patients, of whom one had hepatocellular carcinoma and two had cutaneous melanoma. A male proportion of roughly 80% and a mean age of around 60 years, ranging from 23 to 79, were recorded for the dose-escalation cohort. Prior anti-PD-1, anti-PD-L1 or anti-CTLA-4 therapy was permitted, and checkpoint inhibitors had been received by under 50% of dose-escalation patients. Intravenous ivuxolimab was administered to patients every 2 weeks at six dose levels: 0.01, 0.1, 0.3, 1.5, 3 and 10 mg/kg. Among the approximately 54 dose-escalation patients, around 19 had hepatocellular carcinoma, roughly 15 melanoma, 9 renal cell carcinoma and 9 head and neck cancer.

The trial excluded patients who had a history of autoimmune disease or who were on systemic immunosuppression. Peripheral blood for TCR sequencing was collected from all dose cohorts at baseline, on cycle 4 day 1, and on cycle 7 day 1. The samples were taken from a phase I, first-in-human, multicenter, open-label dose-escalation trial of ivuxolimab. Adults with locally advanced or metastatic melanoma, renal cell, hepatocellular, or head and neck squamous cell carcinoma were enrolled in the trial. Before TCR sequencing, CD4+ and CD8+ T cells were separately sorted from peripheral blood. Genomic DNA was extracted from sorted cells for sequencing of the TCRbeta CDR3 region. The immunoSEQ Assay was used to sequence the TCRbeta CDR3 regions. TCRdb retrieved this table from immuneACCESS and kept in-frame rearrangements only. Not all clones are present; in checked studies, unresolved V genes account for under half, and no reason is known for the remainder. Present in this sample are roughly 50,000 clones, approximately 90% of which were seen just once. In total, the top ten clones hold 1.4% of the sample.

Overall results and qualifications from the work: In the 0.1-3.0 mg/kg groups, partial responders had among the lowest normalized peripheral clonal expansion, particularly in CD8+ T cells. Clonal expansion of both CD4+ and CD8+ blood T cells was observed from baseline to week 6 at doses 0.1 to 3.0 mg/kg. The antigen specificity of the clonally expanded peripheral T cells was not determined. After ivuxolimab, CD8+ T cells had more expanded clones than CD4+ T cells on average. Low levels of normalized T-cell clonal expansion were also shown by some nonresponding patients.

Concerning this clone itself: The specificity of this receptor is unknown. One base away there is no much larger clone; base qualities are not given.

The CDR3 has 14 amino acids, counting the end cysteine and phenylalanine. This entry keeps only the CDR3 DNA: 42 bases, framed from base 1. According to the germline V gene, CDR1 reads SGHDT and CDR2 reads YYEEEE. A distance of 12 bases separates the germline ends of V and J, which lose 5 bases and 1 base respectively. The receptor's source is an adult with an advanced solid tumor such as melanoma, head and neck, liver or kidney cancer. The sample here was CD4+ or CD8+ T cells sorted from blood, taken in a trial of the OX40 agonist ivuxolimab. The chain couples TRBV5-6 to TRBJ1-1; a tentative D call is TRBD1 (5 bases match). The nucleotides are TGTGCCAGCAGAAGGGACGGTGAGAACACTGAAGCTTTCTTT. Its protein reads: CASRRDGENTEAFF.